Each of the 24 T cell receptor beta chains below was sequenced from the same sample in a study of T cells in localized non-small cell lung cancer. Data came from immunoSEQ multiplex PCR; TCRdb stores just in-frame clones and leaves some out. The sample has roughly 48,000 clones, approximately 80% seen once. Sample: peripheral blood, taken before any cancer treatment. Every receptor here comes from a man between 40 and 69 years old with stage I squamous cell lung carcinoma.

This clone appeared a few times. The chain links TRBV29-1 to TRBJ2-7; either TRBD1 or TRBD2 may fit D (5 bases each). V shed 6 bases and J shed 0 bases, with 15 bases lying between them. CDR1 is SQVTM and CDR2 is ANQGSEA in the germline V gene. The CDR3 is made up of 14 amino acids. The CDR3 DNA follows: TGCAGCGTGGTCCGGGACCCGAGCTCCTACGAGCAGTACTTC. It specifies CSVVRDPSSYEQYF.

As DNA, the CDR3 is TGTGCCAGCTCCTTAAGTTCGTCCCGGACAGCTATGGGGGAGCAGTACTTC. Its translation: CASSLSSSRTAMGEQYF. The rearrangement links TRBV18 to TRBJ2-7; a weak D match, TRBD1 (6 bases). Germline CDR1 is KGHSH and CDR2 is LQKENI. V was trimmed by 6 bases and J by 7 bases, leaving 28 bases between them. The CDR3 has 17 residues.

The chain joins TRBV5-4 to TRBJ2-7; 7 bases align to TRBD1. Looked up from germline, CDR1 is SGHNT and CDR2 is YYREEE (reference sequence). V dropped 0 bases and J dropped 3; count of bases not matched to a gene: 3. The length of the CDR3 is 14 residues. The CDR3 nucleotides read TGTGCCAGCAGCTTGGGGACAGGAGGCTACGAGCAGTACTTC. The encoded protein is CASSLGTGGYEQYF.

The chain uses TRBV7-3 and TRBJ2-2; no clear D gene. This CDR3 is 15 amino acids long. Trimming cost V 1 base and J 9 bases, with 15 bases left between them. CDR1 and CDR2 (germline): SGHTA, FQGTGA. The CDR3 sequence is CASSLMSVEVRELFF. CDR3 bases: TGTGCCAGCAGCTTAATGTCAGTTGAGGTGCGGGAGCTGTTTTTT.

The chain combines TRBV6-1 with TRBJ2-4; D unclear. Germline lookup yields CDR1 MNHNS and CDR2 SASEGT. Between the trimmed V and J ends, which lost 6 bases and 11 bases, there was a span of 17 bases. This CDR3 region has 13 residues. In DNA, the CDR3 is TGTGCCAGCAGCCACGCCTTGTCGGACCTTCAGTACTTC. It yields the protein CASSHALSDLQYF.

The chain is built from TRBV27 and TRBJ1-6; possible D gene TRBD1, 5 bases. V lost 3 bases to trimming and J lost 5 bases, with 20 bases between them. The CDR3 is 18 residues long. Germline V gene data show CDR1 as MNHEY and CDR2 as SMNVEV (reference sequence). The CDR3: CASSFLYRPGVNNSPLHF. The CDR3 DNA reads TGTGCCAGCAGTTTTTTGTACAGGCCGGGGGTAAATAATTCACCCCTCCACTTT.

The chain carries TRBV6-6 and TRBJ1-6, with 7 bases matching TRBD1. Trimming at V came to 3 bases and at J to 7 bases, leaving 3 bases not matched to a gene. Germline V gene sequence: CDR1 MNHNY, CDR2 SVGAGI (reference sequence). The CDR3 is 14 residues long. CDR3 in DNA: TGTGCCAGCAGTTATGGACAGGCGAATTCACCCCTCCACTTT. Translated: CASSYGQANSPLHF.

This clone occurred a few times. V usage is TRBV7-2 and J usage is TRBJ1-5; maybe TRBD1 (5 bases). CDR1 SGHTA and CDR2 FQGNSA come from the germline V gene. The V end was cut by 0 bases, the J end by 9 bases, with 18 bases between. The CDR3 runs to 16 residues. The CDR3 reads CASSLAGGVTAGPQHF. In nucleotides, the CDR3 is TGTGCCAGCAGCTTAGCGGGGGGGGTCACTGCTGGGCCCCAGCATTTT.

This clone showed up just a few times. The V gene is TRBV30, the J gene TRBJ1-1; D perhaps matches TRBD1 (6 bases). The CDR3 has 12 residues. Trimming removed 5 bases at V and 0 bases at J, with 7 bases between. CDR1 is GTSNPN, CDR2 SVGIG, per germline (reference sequence). The CDR3 sequence: CAWGGMNTEAFF. CDR3 DNA: TGTGCCTGGGGGGGCATGAACACTGAAGCTTTCTTT. The entire variable domain, with the rest obtained from reference TRBV30 and TRBJ1-1, is as follows: SQTIHQWPATLVQPVGSPLSLECTVEGTSNPNLYWYRQAAGRGLQLLFYSVGIGQISSEVPQNLSASRPQDRQFILSSKKLLLSDSGFYLCAWGGMNTEAFFGQGTRLTVV.

The rearrangement uses TRBV6-5 and TRBJ2-3; D remains unclear. The V gene's germline CDR1 is MNHEY and CDR2 SVGAGI. The CDR3 is made up of 12 amino acids. V gave up 2 bases and J gave up 9 bases, with 9 bases separating them. The CDR3 coding sequence is TGTGCCAGCAGTTACGGGGTCGGAACGCAGTATTTT. Protein product: CASSYGVGTQYF.

J is TRBJ1-1 and V is TRBV19; D is perhaps TRBD1 (5 bases). V lost 5 bases, J lost 1 base, and 8 bases lay in between. The CDR3 loop spans 13 amino acids. Germline CDR1 reads LNHDA; CDR2 reads SQIVND (reference sequence). CDR3: CASSATGNTEAFF. In nucleotides, the CDR3 is TGTGCCAGTAGTGCTACAGGGAACACTGAAGCTTTCTTT.

The genes are TRBV4-1 and TRBJ1-2; D perhaps matches TRBD1 (5 bases). V lost 5 bases and J 3 bases, leaving 16 bases between the germline ends. CDR1 and CDR2 (germline): MGHRA, YSYEKL. This CDR3 region has 15 residues. CDR3 protein: CASSGITWGDYGYTF. CDR3 nucleotide sequence: TGCGCCAGCAGCGGGATTACCTGGGGGGACTATGGCTACACCTTC.

V and J are TRBV6-1 and TRBJ1-6; D gene unclear. This CDR3 spans 13 amino acids. V gave up 4 bases and J gave up 7 bases, with 8 bases separating them. Per the germline V gene, CDR1 is MNHNS and CDR2 is SASEGT. The CDR3 reads CASSAQLNSPLHF. DNA for the CDR3: TGTGCCAGCAGTGCCCAGCTGAATTCACCCCTCCACTTT.

The chain recombines TRBV29-1 with TRBJ2-1, with TRBD1 matching 7 bases. The length of the CDR3 is 15 residues. Losses at the gene ends were 1 base for V and 1 base for J; bases not matched to a gene: 4. Germline-derived CDR1 and CDR2 are SQVTM and ANQGSEA. CDR3 loop: CSVEGTGRSYNEQFF. The CDR3 DNA follows: TGCAGCGTTGAAGGGACAGGCCGATCCTACAATGAGCAGTTCTTC.

This chain connects TRBV7-2 to TRBJ2-7; D gene unclear. Germline CDR1 reads SGHTA; CDR2 reads FQGNSA. Trimming took off 1 base at V and 4 bases at J, with 8 bases between the two ends. The CDR3 consists of 13 residues. Here the CDR3 DNA reads TGTGCCAGCAGCTTAGTACGGATGTACGAGCAGTACTTC. It is translated as CASSLVRMYEQYF. The full variable domain, completed using reference TRBV7-2 and TRBJ2-7, is GAGVSQSPSNKVTEKGKDVELRCDPISGHTALYWYRQSLGQGLEFLIYFQGNSAPDKSGLPSDRFSAERTGGSVSTLTIQRTQQEDSAVYLCASSLVRMYEQYFGPGTRLTVT.

As regards this clone: Other DNA sequences in this specimen translate into the identical CDR3. The chain joins TRBV28 to TRBJ1-1; D ambiguous. The CDR3 contains 11 residues. Looked up from germline, CDR1 is MDHEN and CDR2 is SYDVKM. Trimming cost V 9 bases and J 3 bases, with 8 bases left between them. The CDR3 DNA is TGTGCCAGTAGAGGAGACACTGAAGCTTTCTTT. Its protein is CASRGDTEAFF.

The chain employs TRBV14 and TRBJ2-1; D not certain. The V end lost 0 bases, the J end lost 11 bases, and 11 bases lay between the germline ends. Germline CDR1 reads SGHDN; CDR2 reads FVKESK. The CDR3 runs to 13 residues. DNA for the CDR3: TGTGCCAGCAGCCAAGATCCCGTGGTAAAGCAGTTCTTC. This sequence encodes CASSQDPVVKQFF.

Concerning this clone itself: A much larger clone lies one base from this, so it may be a read error. The chain links TRBV6-4 to TRBJ1-2; D is unresolved. CDR3 size: 15 residues. Germline lookup yields CDR1 MRHNA and CDR2 SNTAGT. Here the CDR3 DNA reads TGTACCAGCAGTGACTCGAACGGCCATAGAGATGGCTACACCTTC. Translating gives CTSSDSNGHRDGYTF.

The chain uses TRBV5-1 and TRBJ2-3; 8 nucleotides agree with TRBD1. V lost 0 bases and J lost 5; bases outside the gene matches: 5. This CDR3 has 15 residues. Germline assignment: CDR1 SGHRS and CDR2 YFSETQ. In DNA form, the CDR3 reads TGCGCCAGCAGCTTGGGCAGGGGGCAGAAAGATACGCAGTATTTT. This gives the protein CASSLGRGQKDTQYF.

This clone was counted once. The CDR3 DNA reads as TGCGCCAGCAGCTCCCTTGACCAGGGCGGGGTGCGTGCTTTCTTT. Its translation is CASSSLDQGGVRAFF. This chain links TRBV5-1 with TRBJ1-1; the D gene is possibly TRBD1 (5 bases). CDR3 length equals 15 residues. The V and J ends lost 3 bases and 11 bases respectively, with 23 bases between them. Germline V CDR1 and CDR2: SGHRS, YFSETQ. The variable domain in full, completed from reference TRBV5-1 and TRBJ1-1, reads KAGVTQTPRYLIKTRGQQVTLSCSPISGHRSVSWYQQTPGQGLQFLFEYFSETQRNKGNFPGRFSGRQFSNSRSEMNVSTLELGDSALYLCASSSLDQGGVRAFFGQGTRLTVV.

This rearrangement joins TRBV19 to TRBJ2-1; 8 nucleotides match TRBD2. V was pared by 5 bases and J by 0 bases, with 6 bases of the junction left unmatched. CDR1 is LNHDA, CDR2 SQIVND, per germline (reference sequence). There are 16 residues in the CDR3. The CDR3 DNA sequence: TGTGCCAGTAGTTGGGAGCGGGGGAGCTCCTACAATGAGCAGTTCTTC. Translation: CASSWERGSSYNEQFF.

This clone was recorded a few times. The chain is built from TRBV9 and TRBJ2-2; a possible D gene is TRBD1 (5 bases). CDR3 size: 14 residues. Trimming removed 0 bases at V and 7 bases at J, with 10 bases between. Germline assignment: CDR1 SGDLS and CDR2 YYNGEE. CDR3 bases: TGTGCCAGCAGCGTAGGGACATTGGGCGGGGAGCTGTTTTTT. Translating it yields CASSVGTLGGELFF.

V is TRBV5-1 and J is TRBJ2-7, with 8 positions matching TRBD1. With 0 bases clipped from V and 0 bases from J, the junction kept 2 bases outside the gene matches. Germline CDR1 and CDR2: SGHRS and YFSETQ. CDR3 length: 15 residues. The CDR3, as DNA: TGCGCCAGCAGCTTGGGAACAGGGGGCTCCTACGAGCAGTACTTC. Its protein is CASSLGTGGSYEQYF.

The table lists this clone with a few counts. This rearrangement joins TRBV28 to TRBJ1-6; weak D call: TRBD1 (5 bases). The CDR3 consists of 14 residues. V lost 5 bases and J 7 bases, leaving 12 bases between the germline ends. The germline gives CDR1 MDHEN, CDR2 SYDVKM. The CDR3 loop reads CASSIIDSNSPLHF. CDR3 DNA: TGTGCCAGCAGTATTATTGACAGCAATTCACCCCTCCACTTT. The full variable domain, in which reference TRBV28 and TRBJ1-6 provide the parts outside the CDR3, is DVKVTQSSRYLVKRTGEKVFLECVQDMDHENMFWYRQDPGLGLRLIYFSYDVKMKEKGDIPEGYSVSREKKERFSLILESASTNQTSMYLCASSIIDSNSPLHFGNGTRLTVT.